This record looks at one TCR beta chain sequence and its context. The source of the sample is a study of blood T cell repertoires in COVID-19. Overall study: Acute and convalescent COVID-19 samples came from the United States, Italy and Spain. Sample material is recorded as cDNA or gDNA derived from T cells, B-cell-depleted T cells, or PBMCs.

Original analysis: Amplification with reference gene primers provided the estimates of nucleated cell counts. Using immunoSEQ multiplex PCR, the repertoire was profiled, and TCRdb retains in-frame clones only, with some absent. The V and J calls and clone size are taken from that table; D and trimming were inferred from the DNA. This sample has more than 80,000 clones, with 80% to 90% found just once. The CDR3 sequence is 15 residues long. The germline V gene encodes CDR1 LNHDA and CDR2 SQIVND (reference sequence). With 4 bases clipped from V and 1 base from J, the junction kept 2 bases outside the gene matches.

The chain employs TRBV19 and TRBJ1-5, with 9 bases lining up with TRBD1. This TCR was recovered from a man older than 75 with acute or convalescent COVID-19. Sample: peripheral blood. CDR3 amino acids: CASSNRGLSNQPQHF. The CDR3 DNA reads as TGTGCCAGTAGTAACAGGGGGCTGAGCAATCAGCCCCAGCATTTT.